This passage covers 17 T cell receptor beta chains from one sample sequenced in a study of Tregs in tolerant kidney transplant recipients. The nonmyeloablative bone marrow transplants came from related graft donors, with transient mixed chimerism. Only in-frame clones appear in the TCRdb table, and some are missing; sequencing was by immunoSEQ multiplex PCR. In the table there are roughly 80,000 clones, about 91% of which are singletons. Source: CD4+ T cells from blood (PBMCs), taken 24 months after the transplant. The receptors derive from a human patient who received a combined kidney and bone marrow transplant. Some T cells may originate from the graft donor.

This chain uses TRBV9 with TRBJ2-3; 7 bases match TRBD1. Germline V gene lookup returns CDR1 SGDLS and CDR2 YYNGEE. This CDR3 comprises 17 residues. The ends lost 0 bases at V and 1 base at J; junction bases unmatched: 8. CDR3 nucleotides: TGTGCCAGCAGCGTAGGGTTTATAGGGGGCGGCACAGATACGCAGTATTTT. Its translation is CASSVGFIGGGTDTQYF.

The V gene is TRBV19, the J gene TRBJ1-5, with 8 positions matching TRBD1. Germline loops: CDR1 LNHDA, CDR2 SQIVND (reference sequence). The CDR3 is 15 residues long. V shed 5 bases and J 5 bases; nucleotides not matched to a gene: 8. This CDR3 reads CASSLQDRGHQPQHF. DNA for the CDR3: TGTGCCAGTAGTCTACAAGACAGGGGCCATCAGCCCCAGCATTTT.

J is TRBJ1-3 and V is TRBV9; no definite D call. The CDR3 consists of 15 residues. Germline V gene data show CDR1 as SGDLS and CDR2 as YYNGEE. V lost 0 bases to trimming and J lost 1 base, with 8 bases between them. The CDR3 protein is CASSVVGDSGNTIYF. CDR3 coding DNA: TGTGCCAGCAGCGTAGTCGGGGATTCTGGAAACACCATATATTTT. The whole variable domain, filled in from reference TRBV9 and TRBJ1-3, reads DSGVTQTPKHLITATGQRVTLRCSPRSGDLSVYWYQQSLDQGLQFLIQYYNGEERAKGNILERFSAQQFPDLHSELNLSSLELGDSALYFCASSVVGDSGNTIYFGEGSWLTVV.

The chain links TRBV11-2 to TRBJ2-5; 10 bases match TRBD1. CDR3 size: 12 residues. Germline V CDR1 and CDR2: SGHAT, FQNNGV. V gave up 5 bases and J gave up 9 bases; unmatched junction bases: 3. CDR3 amino acids: CASSPGQGAQYF. CDR3 nucleotides: TGTGCCAGCAGCCCTGGACAGGGGGCCCAGTACTTC.

The CDR3 sequence is CASSTRTVLTDTQYF. The CDR3 coding sequence is TGTGCCAGTAGTACGAGGACAGTGCTGACAGATACGCAGTATTTT. This chain uses TRBV19 with TRBJ2-3; possibly TRBD1 for D (6 bases). This CDR3 is built from 15 residues. V was pared by 4 bases and J by 3 bases, with 14 bases between. CDR1 is LNHDA and CDR2 is SQIVND in the germline V gene (reference sequence).

This clone occurred once. The chain employs TRBV6-5 and TRBJ2-7; 12 bases fit TRBD2. CDR1 MNHEY and CDR2 SVGAGI come from the germline V gene. The CDR3 runs to 14 residues. With V trimmed by 5 bases and J by 5 bases, 4 bases remained unmatched. CDR3 region: CASSLAGGYNEQYF. CDR3 DNA sequence: TGTGCCAGCAGTCTAGCGGGGGGGTATAACGAGCAGTACTTC.

This chain uses TRBV5-1 with TRBJ2-7, with 10 bases fitting TRBD1. The CDR3 is 15 residues long. The ends lost 2 bases at V and 6 bases at J; junction bases unmatched: 8. Germline lookup yields CDR1 SGHRS and CDR2 YFSETQ. CDR3 in amino acids: CASSFLTGGLSEQYF. The CDR3 DNA reads TGCGCCAGCAGCTTCCTGACAGGGGGCCTCTCCGAGCAGTACTTC.

This chain uses TRBV5-6 with TRBJ1-1; 7 bases map to TRBD1. The J segment lost 3 bases and the V segment lost 7 bases, leaving 12 bases of the junction unmatched. The CDR3 consists of 15 residues. CDR1 is SGHDT and CDR2 is YYEEEE in the germline V gene. The CDR3 sequence: CASRSRGRWDTEAFF. CDR3 DNA: TGTGCCAGCCGCAGTAGGGGGCGGTGGGACACTGAAGCTTTCTTT. The full variable domain, in which reference TRBV5-6 and TRBJ1-1 provide the parts outside the CDR3, is DAGVTQSPTHLIKTRGQQVTLRCSPKSGHDTVSWYQQALGQGPQFIFQYYEEEERQRGNFPDRFSGHQFPNYSSELNVNALLLGDSALYLCASRSRGRWDTEAFFGQGTRLTVV.

The rearrangement joins TRBV7-3 to TRBJ2-2; 7 nucleotides match TRBD2. The germline gives CDR1 SGHTA, CDR2 FQGTGA. Trimming removed 4 bases from V and 7 bases from J; junction bases left unmatched: 9. This CDR3 has 15 amino acids. The CDR3 here is CASSSLTSRVGELFF. In DNA form, the CDR3 reads TGTGCCAGCAGCTCCCTGACTAGCCGGGTCGGGGAGCTGTTTTTT. The full variable domain, with the rest looked up from reference TRBV7-3 and TRBJ2-2, is GAGVSQTPSNKVTEKGKYVELRCDPISGHTALYWYRQSLGQGPEFLIYFQGTGAADDSGLPNDRFFAVRPEGSVSTLKIQRTERGDSAVYLCASSSLTSRVGELFFGEGSRLTVL.

This chain uses TRBV18 with TRBJ2-3; D might be TRBD1 (6 bases). V dropped 3 bases and J dropped 0 bases, with 13 bases sitting between them. Germline CDR1 reads KGHSH; CDR2 reads LQKENI. The CDR3 runs to 16 residues. The CDR3 sequence is CASSPTQGPSTDTQYF. For the CDR3, the DNA is TGTGCCAGCTCACCTACACAGGGACCTAGCACAGATACGCAGTATTTT.

This sequence joins TRBV21-1 and TRBJ2-3; the D call TRBD1 from the table was never checked on the DNA. TRBV21-1 is marked as a pseudogene. CDR3 size: 17 residues. This CDR3 reads CASSKEGCRGQTDTQYF. CDR3 in DNA: TGTGCCAGCAGCAAAGAGGGATGCAGGGGGCAGACAGATACGCAGTATTTT.

This chain joins TRBV25-1 and TRBJ2-5; TRBD2 aligns across 7 bases. J lost 3 bases, V lost 3 bases, and 10 bases had no gene match. CDR3 length: 16 amino acids. The germline CDR1 and CDR2 sequences are MGHDK and SYGVNS. CDR3 amino acids: CASSDTKGLPEETQYF. CDR3 in DNA: TGTGCCAGCAGTGATACGAAGGGACTACCCGAAGAGACCCAGTACTTC. Complete variable domain (other parts from reference TRBV25-1 and TRBJ2-5): EADIYQTPRYLVIGTGKKITLECSQTMGHDKMYWYQQDPGMELHLIHYSYGVNSTEKGDLSSESTVSRIRTEHFPLTLESARPSHTSQYLCASSDTKGLPEETQYFGPGTRLLVL.

V and J are TRBV5-4 and TRBJ2-3, with 9 positions matching TRBD1. The germline V gene has CDR1 SGHNT and CDR2 YYREEE (reference sequence). After removal of 4 bases from V and 5 bases from J, the junction contained 8 bases not matched to a gene. The CDR3 contains 15 residues. The CDR3 bases are TGTGCCAGCAGCCTTACAGGGGGCCGTTTAGATACGCAGTATTTT. Protein sequence: CASSLTGGRLDTQYF.

As for this clone: The germline gene is not matched at one end of the junction; a read error may be the cause. This chain joins TRBV7-2 and TRBJ1-2; no clear D gene. The V gene's germline CDR1 is SGHTA and CDR2 FQGNSA. This CDR3 has 11 amino acids. The CDR3 DNA sequence: TGTGCCAGCCCGGGCCCGAGGGATTCCGCCTTC. The encoded protein is CASPGPRDSAF.

This sequence joins TRBV29-1 and TRBJ1-2; no clear D. The germline CDR1 and CDR2 sequences are SQVTM and ANQGSEA. Trimming removed 5 bases at V and 6 bases at J, with 13 bases between. The CDR3 contains 12 residues. The CDR3 region is CSVFKLRNGYTF. CDR3 DNA sequence: TGCAGCGTTTTTAAGCTGAGGAATGGCTACACCTTC.

The chain couples TRBV10-1 to TRBJ1-5; D call uncertain. CDR3 length: 13 residues. The V and J ends lost 3 bases and 3 bases respectively, with 6 bases between them. In germline, CDR1 is WNHNN, CDR2 SYGVQD (reference sequence). The CDR3, as DNA: TGCGCCAGCAGTGACCAGGACAATCAGCCCCAGCATTTT. It encodes CASSDQDNQPQHF.

V and J are TRBV19 and TRBJ2-5, with D tentatively TRBD1 (5 bases). The V gene lost 3 bases and the J gene lost 2 bases, with 10 bases spanning the gap. Per germline, CDR1 LNHDA and CDR2 SQIVND (reference sequence). This CDR3 comprises 14 residues. The CDR3 DNA reads TGTGCCAGTAGTATGGCAGGGTGGCAAGAGACCCAGTACTTC. Protein product: CASSMAGWQETQYF.